This is a list of T cell receptor beta chains from one sample in a study of Ad26.COV2.S vaccination and SARS-CoV-2 variants. Clones were read by immunoSEQ multiplex PCR, and TCRdb kept only the in-frame ones, dropping some. The sample has hundreds of thousands of clones, 80% to 90% seen once. Specimen: peripheral blood, collected in a trial of Ad26.COV2.S vaccine versus placebo. The receptors come from a person between 18 and 65 years old who received the Ad26.COV2.S COVID-19 vaccine or a placebo. Each CDR3 is given with its conserved first and last residue. D genes are given only for firm matches. Where a row states a size, it is once, few, many or the class of an expanded clone; other rows omit it.

size,D,V,length,J,CDR3,DNA
-,TRBD1,TRBV2,15,TRBJ1-1,CASRRQGIMNTEAFF,TGTGCCAGCAGGCGACAGGGTATAATGAACACTGAAGCTTTCTTT
-,-,TRBV19,14,TRBJ1-1,CASSMRESDTEAFF,TGTGCCAGTAGTATGAGGGAGTCAGACACTGAAGCTTTCTTT
once,-,TRBV3-1/TRBV3-2,13,TRBJ1-1,CASSQDGVPEAFF,TGTGCCAGCAGCCAAGATGGAGTCCCTGAAGCTTTCTTT
-,TRBD1,TRBV5-1,15,TRBJ1-2,CASSSQGPTNYGYTF,TGCGCCAGCAGCTCACAGGGGCCGACTAACTATGGCTACACCTTC
-,-,TRBV6-2/TRBV6-3,13,TRBJ2-5,CASSYSGGEMQYF,TGTGCCAGCAGTTACAGTGGTGGCGAGATGCAGTACTTC
-,-,TRBV21-1,14,TRBJ1-3,CASIPIPSGNTIYF,TGTGCCAGCATCCCAATTCCCTCTGGAAACACCATATATTTT
-,-,TRBV9,14,TRBJ2-7,CASSVGGSFHEQYF,TGTGCCAGCAGCGTAGGAGGGAGCTTCCACGAGCAGTACTTC
-,-,TRBV18,17,TRBJ2-5,CASSPPSQGSVQATQYF,TGTGCCAGCTCACCACCGTCACAAGGAAGCGTCCAAGCGACCCAGTACTTC
-,-,TRBV5-1,16,TRBJ1-2,CASSLAAPTVGNGYTF,TGCGCCAGCAGCTTGGCTGCCCCGACGGTTGGGAATGGCTACACCTTC
-,-,TRBV7-8,17,TRBJ2-1,CASSLVAGGDREGEQFF,TGTGCCAGCAGCTTAGTGGCAGGGGGCGATCGGGAGGGTGAGCAGTTCTTC
-,-,TRBV5-4,14,TRBJ2-5,CASSSRGVAETQYF,TGTGCCAGCAGCTCTAGAGGAGTAGCGGAGACCCAGTACTTC
-,-,TRBV2,10,TRBJ1-2,CASRIVGYTF,TGTGCCAGCAGAATCGTTGGCTACACCTTC
-,TRBD1,TRBV5-1,13,TRBJ1-2,CASSLATGVGYTF,TGCGCCAGCAGCTTGGCAACAGGGGTCGGCTACACCTTC
-,TRBD2,TRBV6-1,15,TRBJ2-5,CASSDLAGGQETQYF,TGTGCCAGCAGTGATTTGGCGGGGGGGCAGGAGACCCAGTACTTC
-,-,TRBV15,16,TRBJ1-3,CATSREYGGGGNTIYF,TGTGCCACCAGCAGAGAGTACGGGGGAGGTGGAAACACCATATATTTT
-,-,TRBV5-1,13,TRBJ1-2,CASSDGASYGYTF,TGCGCCAGCAGCGACGGGGCGAGCTATGGCTACACCTTC
-,-,TRBV7-9,13,TRBJ1-6,CASSFLENSPLHF,TGTGCCAGCAGCTTCCTTGAGAATTCACCCCTCCACTTT
-,-,TRBV29-1,13,TRBJ1-3,CSVDPREGNTIYF,TGCAGCGTAGACCCCAGGGAAGGAAACACCATATATTTT
-,-,TRBV7-8,14,TRBJ1-3,CASSYQRSGNTIYF,TGTGCCAGCAGTTACCAGCGCTCTGGAAACACCATATATTTT
-,TRBD1,TRBV12-5,19,TRBJ2-1,CASGLVPSFGTGGANEQFF,TGTGCTAGTGGTTTGGTACCCTCGTTCGGGACAGGGGGCGCGAATGAGCAGTTCTTC